One and the same sample provided the 2 T cell receptor beta chains below, sequenced in a study of blood T cell repertoires in COVID-19. The table came from immunoSEQ multiplex PCR; TCRdb's copy has only in-frame clones and leaves some out. The data hold under 200,000 clones, with roughly 88% observed a single time. The specimen sequenced was peripheral blood. The receptors here all came from a man aged 18 to 29 with acute or convalescent COVID-19.

The chain employs TRBV27 and TRBJ2-3; unclear D gene. CDR1 MNHEY and CDR2 SMNVEV come from the germline V gene (reference sequence). The V and J ends lost 5 bases and 5 bases respectively, with 11 bases between them. This CDR3 contains 13 residues. CDR3 sequence (DNA): TGTGCCAGCAGTCTCATCCCCGGAGATACGCAGTATTTT. This gives the protein CASSLIPGDTQYF.

The rearrangement links TRBV10-1 to TRBJ2-3; 7 nucleotides agree with TRBD2. The CDR3 spans 16 residues. Germline V lookup: CDR1 WNHNN, CDR2 SYGVQD (reference sequence). The V segment lost 2 bases and the J segment 3 bases; nucleotides outside the gene matches: 8. In DNA, the CDR3 is TGCGCCAGCAGTGAGCCGGGGGGAGAAAGTACAGATACGCAGTATTTT. Translating gives CASSEPGGESTDTQYF.